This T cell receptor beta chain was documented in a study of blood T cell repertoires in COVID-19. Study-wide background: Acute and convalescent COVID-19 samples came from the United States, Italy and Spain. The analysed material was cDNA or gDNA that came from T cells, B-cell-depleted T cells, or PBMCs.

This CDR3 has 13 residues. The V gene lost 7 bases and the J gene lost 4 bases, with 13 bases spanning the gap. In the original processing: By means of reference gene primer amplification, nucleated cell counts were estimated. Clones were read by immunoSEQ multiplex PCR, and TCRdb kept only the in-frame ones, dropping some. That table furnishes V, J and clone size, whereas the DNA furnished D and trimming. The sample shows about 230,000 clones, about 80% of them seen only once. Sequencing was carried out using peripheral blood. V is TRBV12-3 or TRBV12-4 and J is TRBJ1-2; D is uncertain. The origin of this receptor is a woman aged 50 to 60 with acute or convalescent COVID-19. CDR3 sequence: CASTSGRFYGYTF. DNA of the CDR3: TGTGCCAGCACCTCGGGGAGGTTCTATGGCTACACCTTC.